These T cell receptor beta chains were read from a single sample in a study of T-cell memory formation after mild COVID-19. TCRdb independently ran MiXCR on the 5' RACE reads; one entry per CDR3 protein. Of roughly 180,000 distinct CDR3 sequences listed, around a tenth are singletons. The sample consisted of PBMCs or a T cell subset sorted from them (not recorded which). The receptors were gathered from a young man who had mild COVID-19 (a few samples of this study predate the infection). Cell type and time point are not known. Both conserved end residues are part of each CDR3. A D gene is named only where the DNA matches it firmly. Expanded clones get a size class; other rows say once, few or many, or leave the size out.

>TRBD2|few|TRBJ2-6|TRBV7-9
TGTGCCAGCGGTACTAGCGCTGGGGCCAACGTCCTGACTTTC
CASGTSAGANVLTF
>.|.|TRBJ2-5|TRBV5-1
TGCGCCAGCAGCTTTAGCACTCAAGAGACCCAGTACTTC
CASSFSTQETQYF
>TRBD2|.|TRBJ2-3|TRBV7-6
TGTGCCAGCAGCCCGCGCGGGGCTAGCGGGGGGGGCACAGATACGCAGTATTTT
CASSPRGASGGGTDTQYF
>.|.|TRBJ2-2|TRBV5-6
TGTGCCAGCAGCTTCGGAGAGGGATGGAACACCGGGGAGCTGTTTTTT
CASSFGEGWNTGELFF
>.|.|TRBJ2-7|TRBV7-9
TGTGCCAGCAGCCGACAGGATCCCTCCTACGAGCAGTACTTC
CASSRQDPSYEQYF
>TRBD2|.|TRBJ2-7|TRBV5-1
TGCGCCAGCAGCTTGGCAGCGGGGGCCTACGAGCAGTACTTC
CASSLAAGAYEQYF
>.|many|TRBJ2-3|TRBV5-1
TGCGCCAGCAGCTTGGCTCTTAGGACAACAGATACGCAGTATTTT
CASSLALRTTDTQYF
>TRBD1|few|TRBJ2-3|TRBV6-2/TRBV6-3
TGTGCCAGCAGAAAGGGACAGTCCACAGATACGCAGTATTTT
CASRKGQSTDTQYF
>.|many|TRBJ2-5|TRBV7-2
TGTGCCAGCAGCTCTACCCGGGGGGAGACCCAGTACTTC
CASSSTRGETQYF
>TRBD2|few|TRBJ2-1|TRBV6-5
TGTGCCAGCAGTCTTTGGAGCGGGGGTGGGGATGAGCAGTTCTTC
CASSLWSGGGDEQFF
>.|many|TRBJ1-2|TRBV25-1
TGTGCCAGCATGAACAGGGTTGATGGCTACACCTTC
CASMNRVDGYTF
>.|.|TRBJ2-3|TRBV5-1
TGCGCCAGCAGCGCAAGGGGAGCGGGAGATACGCAGTATTTT
CASSARGAGDTQYF
>.|few|TRBJ2-5|TRBV11-3
TGTGCCAGCAGCTTTACATCTATCGAGACCCAGTACTTC
CASSFTSIETQYF
>.|few|TRBJ2-3|TRBV7-3
TGTGCCAGCACTTCGACTGGAGATACGCAGTATTTT
CASTSTGDTQYF
>TRBD2|once|TRBJ2-3|TRBV6-1
TGTGCCAGCAGTGAGGTTGGCGGGGGAAGGACAGATACGCAGTATTTT
CASSEVGGGRTDTQYF
>.|few|TRBJ2-7|TRBV25-1
TGTGCCAGCAGTGAAACGGGTACGGCGCAGTACTTC
CASSETGTAQYF
>TRBD1|few|TRBJ1-2|TRBV19
TGTGCCAGTAGTACTCCTAACAGGGGGCCAACATATGGCTACACCTTC
CASSTPNRGPTYGYTF
>.|.|TRBJ2-3|TRBV5-6
TGTGCCAGCAGCTTGGTTAAGAGACGTAGCACAGATACGCAGTATTTT
CASSLVKRRSTDTQYF